The present TCR beta chain was sequenced within a study of T-cell reconstitution after alpha-beta-depleted transplantation in children. The germline gives CDR1 MDHEN, CDR2 SYDVKM. Trimming removed 3 bases at V and 5 bases at J, with 16 bases between. The CDR3 loop spans 15 amino acids. Library preparation (for TCRbeta) was performed with unique molecular identifiers. One entry per CDR3 protein results from TCRdb running MiXCR on the PCR reads. The table records around 960,000 distinct CDR3 sequences, roughly 31% of them present only once. Sequencing was performed on PBMCs, mostly from graft donor cells, taken 360 days after TCRalphabeta/CD19-depleted stem cell transplant. The sequence was collected from a boy less than two years old who had a stem cell transplant for SCID, so the T cells may come from the graft donor. J is TRBJ2-5 and V is TRBV28; the D is unclear. CDR3 loop: CASSFSFSSWETQYF. CDR3 bases: TGTGCCAGCAGTTTCAGTTTCTCGTCATGGGAGACCCAGTACTTC.